Listed below are T cell receptor beta chains from one sample, sequenced in a study of T-cell reconstitution after alpha-beta-depleted transplantation in children. TCRdb itself ran the PCR reads through MiXCR, one entry per CDR3 protein. The sample gives about 980,000 distinct CDR3 sequences, about 29% of which show up once; more than 25% is in the top ten. The source was PBMCs, mostly from graft donor cells, collected 360 days after TCRalphabeta/CD19-depleted stem cell transplant. The receptors shown here come from a boy younger than two who had a stem cell transplant for SCID, so the T cells may come from the graft donor. Each CDR3 is given with its conserved first and last residue. D genes are given only for firm matches. Size is stated for part of the rows, as once, few or many counts, or as a class when the clone is expanded.

>TRBJ2-1|TRBV11-3|.|.
CASSLDLGNEQFF
TGTGCCAGCAGCTTAGACTTGGGCAATGAGCAGTTCTTC
>TRBJ1-5|TRBV3-1|.|.
CASSQDHPGASQPQHF
TGTGCCAGCAGCCAAGATCACCCAGGTGCAAGTCAGCCCCAGCATTTT
>TRBJ2-7|TRBV27|few|TRBD2
CASTRKGGQSSYEQYF
TGTGCCAGCACCCGGAAGGGAGGGCAGTCCTCCTACGAGCAGTACTTC
>TRBJ2-3|TRBV18|few|.
CASSLNEADTQYF
TGTGCCAGCTCACTAAATGAGGCAGATACGCAGTATTTT
>TRBJ1-2|TRBV28|.|.
CASSLQGPAGYGYTF
TGTGCCAGCAGTTTACAGGGGCCCGCAGGGTATGGCTACACCTTC
>TRBJ1-2|TRBV20-1|few|.
CSARIPANRAANYGYTF
TGCAGTGCTAGGATCCCAGCCAACAGGGCAGCTAACTATGGCTACACCTTC
>TRBJ2-1|TRBV7-9|few|.
CASSLAPENEQFF
TGTGCCAGCAGCTTAGCCCCCGAGAACGAGCAGTTCTTC
>TRBJ1-1|TRBV12-3/TRBV12-4|few|TRBD1
CASSWDRSNTEAFF
TGTGCCAGCAGTTGGGACAGGTCGAACACTGAAGCTTTCTTT
>TRBJ1-6|TRBV9|many|.
CASSVEGSPLHF
TGTGCCAGCAGCGTAGAGGGTTCACCCCTCCACTTT
>TRBJ2-7|TRBV12-3/TRBV12-4|few|TRBD1
CASRIQGKQYF
TGTGCCAGCAGGATACAGGGGAAGCAGTACTTC
>TRBJ1-1|TRBV4-3|.|.
CASSPSVGGSTEAFF
TGCGCCAGCAGCCCTTCGGTGGGGGGCAGCACTGAAGCTTTCTTT
>TRBJ2-5|TRBV29-1|few|.
CSVELGTQTQYF
TGCAGCGTTGAGTTGGGGACCCAGACCCAGTACTTC
>TRBJ2-5|TRBV12-3/TRBV12-4|few|.
CASSLNRVQETQYF
TGTGCCAGCAGTCTTAACAGGGTTCAAGAGACCCAGTACTTC
>TRBJ2-1|TRBV29-1|.|TRBD1
CSVSDRGRWNEQFF
TGCAGCGTTTCGGACAGGGGGCGGTGGAATGAGCAGTTCTTC
>TRBJ1-5|TRBV20-1|.|.
CSASGFSNQPQHF
TGCAGTGCTAGCGGGTTTAGCAATCAGCCCCAGCATTTT
>TRBJ2-1|TRBV6-5|.|.
CASSYYGGTYNEQFF
TGTGCCAGCAGTTATTACGGGGGAACCTACAATGAGCAGTTCTTC
>TRBJ1-4|TRBV7-9|.|.
CASSSSGGGYEKLFF
TGTGCCAGCAGCTCTTCGGGGGGAGGTTATGAAAAACTGTTTTTT
>TRBJ2-5|TRBV20-1|few|.
CSARDPGGAPQETQYF
TGCAGTGCTAGAGATCCCGGGGGCGCTCCCCAAGAGACCCAGTACTTC
>TRBJ1-1|TRBV12-3/TRBV12-4|.|.
CASSLGAWGTEAFF
TGTGCCAGCAGTTTAGGGGCCTGGGGAACTGAAGCTTTCTTT
>TRBJ2-6|TRBV2|.|.
CASEGYRVSGANVLTF
TGTGCCAGCGAGGGGTACCGCGTCTCTGGGGCCAACGTCCTGACTTTC
>TRBJ2-3|TRBV7-2|.|.
CASSLLALSTDTQYF
TGTGCCAGCAGCTTACTAGCGCTTAGCACAGATACGCAGTATTTT
>TRBJ2-3|TRBV6-2/TRBV6-3|once|TRBD2
CASSSERGDSTDTQYF
TGTGCCAGCAGTTCCGAGCGGGGGGATAGCACAGATACGCAGTATTTT
>TRBJ2-4|TRBV5-1|.|.
CASSLSPGEDIQYF
TGCGCCAGCAGCTTGTCGCCGGGGGAGGACATTCAGTACTTC
>TRBJ2-7|TRBV7-6|.|TRBD1
CASSLGQQEQYF
TGTGCCAGCAGCTTGGGACAGCAAGAGCAGTACTTC
>TRBJ1-5|TRBV7-2|few|.
CASSFQGGHWSNQPQHF
TGTGCCAGCAGCTTTCAAGGGGGGCATTGGAGCAATCAGCCCCAGCATTTT
>TRBJ2-1|TRBV9|few|.
CASTKATSSYNEQFF
TGTGCCAGCACGAAGGCCACGAGCTCCTACAATGAGCAGTTCTTC
>TRBJ2-1|TRBV7-3|few|TRBD2
CASSFLLADEQFF
TGTGCCAGCAGCTTTTTACTAGCGGACGAGCAGTTCTTC
>TRBJ1-1|TRBV10-3|.|.
CAISESGGSEAFF
TGTGCCATCAGTGAGTCGGGTGGGAGTGAAGCTTTCTTT
>TRBJ1-1|TRBV7-3|few|TRBD1
CASSLLGGQMNTEAFF
TGTGCCAGCAGCTTATTGGGGGGACAGATGAACACTGAAGCTTTCTTT
>TRBJ2-7|TRBV5-5|.|.
CASTLDPISYEQYF
TGTGCCAGCACCTTGGACCCGATCTCCTACGAGCAGTACTTC
>TRBJ1-4|TRBV5-1|.|.
CASSLEGLAQGKLFF
TGCGCCAGCAGCTTGGAGGGGTTGGCCCAGGGAAAACTGTTTTTT
>TRBJ2-7|TRBV5-1|few|TRBD1
CASSLSKTGTAYEQYF
TGCGCCAGCAGCCTCTCTAAGACCGGGACAGCCTACGAGCAGTACTTC
>TRBJ2-1|TRBV18|.|.
CASSPIQGNEQFF
TGTGCCAGCTCACCCATACAGGGCAATGAGCAGTTCTTC
>TRBJ2-3|TRBV27|few|.
CASSPTSIQGSRDTQYF
TGTGCCAGCAGTCCTACCTCCATACAGGGTTCCAGAGATACGCAGTATTTT
>TRBJ2-5|TRBV18|.|.
CASSLGLLGQETQYF
TGTGCCAGCTCGCTCGGTCTCCTGGGCCAAGAGACCCAGTACTTC
>TRBJ1-1|TRBV10-3|few|TRBD1
CAIRGTVTEAFF
TGTGCCATCAGAGGGACAGTCACTGAAGCTTTCTTT
>TRBJ1-1|TRBV18|few|.
CASSPLARAEAFF
TGTGCCAGCTCACCTCTGGCGAGGGCTGAAGCTTTCTTT
>TRBJ1-5|TRBV12-3/TRBV12-4|.|TRBD1
CASSPWDRGNQPQHF
TGTGCCAGCAGTCCATGGGACAGAGGGAATCAGCCCCAGCATTTT
>TRBJ2-5|TRBV29-1|many|TRBD1
CSLHRGPGLETQYF
TGCAGCCTACACAGGGGCCCCGGTTTGGAGACCCAGTACTTC
>TRBJ2-5|TRBV12-3/TRBV12-4|few|TRBD2
CASRRLAGEGETQYF
TGTGCCAGCAGGAGACTAGCGGGGGAGGGAGAGACCCAGTACTTC
>TRBJ2-7|TRBV20-1|few|.
CSAARPLPPYEQYF
TGCAGTGCCGCGCGACCGCTCCCCCCCTACGAGCAGTACTTC
>TRBJ2-1|TRBV29-1|few|TRBD1
CSVGVGQGFDNEQFF
TGCAGCGTTGGGGTCGGACAGGGGTTCGACAATGAGCAGTTCTTC
>TRBJ2-3|TRBV5-1|.|TRBD1
CASTGGAHTDTQYF
TGCGCCAGCACAGGGGGCGCCCACACAGATACGCAGTATTTT
>TRBJ2-1|TRBV9|few|TRBD1
CASSVASGTGFGEQFF
TGTGCCAGCAGCGTAGCCAGCGGGACAGGGTTCGGTGAGCAGTTCTTC
>TRBJ2-2|TRBV6-5|few|.
CASSYLGAGELFF
TGTGCCAGCAGTTACTTAGGGGCCGGGGAGCTGTTTTTT
>TRBJ2-3|TRBV7-9|few|TRBD2
CASSFRVAGRTDTQYF
TGTGCCAGCAGCTTCCGGGTAGCGGGGCGCACAGATACGCAGTATTTT
>TRBJ2-7|TRBV12-3/TRBV12-4|.|.
CASNVGLAGEQYF
TGTGCCAGCAACGTGGGCCTAGCCGGCGAGCAGTACTTC
>TRBJ2-3|TRBV5-6|few|TRBD1
CASDQTGGTDTQYF
TGTGCCAGCGATCAGACAGGGGGCACAGATACGCAGTATTTT
>TRBJ2-3|TRBV12-3/TRBV12-4|few|TRBD2
CASRRTSGGARSTDTQYF
TGTGCCAGCAGGCGAACTAGCGGGGGGGCCAGGAGCACAGATACGCAGTATTTT
>TRBJ2-1|TRBV11-1|few|TRBD2
CASSPGSLLRGGAYNEQFF
TGTGCCAGCAGCCCAGGATCCTTACTACGCGGGGGGGCCTACAATGAGCAGTTCTTC
>TRBJ2-2|TRBV13|few|.
CASSSTWSPGELFF
TGTGCCAGCAGCTCCACATGGAGTCCCGGGGAGCTGTTTTTT
>TRBJ2-2|TRBV4-2|.|TRBD2
CASSPGLAGGSGELFF
TGTGCCAGCAGCCCTGGACTAGCCGGGGGGTCCGGGGAGCTGTTTTTT
>TRBJ2-7|TRBV5-1|few|.
CASNSRVDNEQYF
TGCGCCAGCAACTCAAGGGTGGACAACGAGCAGTACTTC
>TRBJ2-1|TRBV4-1|few|.
CASSQDRVTYNEQFF
TGCGCCAGCAGCCAAGACAGGGTTACCTACAATGAGCAGTTCTTC
>TRBJ1-1|TRBV18|.|.
CASSPTRYTEAFF
TGTGCCAGCTCACCGACACGGTACACTGAAGCTTTCTTT